Sequencing of this T cell receptor (beta chain) was carried out in a study of T-cell memory formation after mild COVID-19. The wider study: TCR clusters were mostly confined to one donor each.

On this clonotype itself: Its antigen is not known.

Germline loops: CDR1 SGHTA, CDR2 FQGNSA. CDR3 size: 14 residues. J gave up 0 bases and V 5 bases, and 2 bases lay outside the gene matches. Libraries for TCRalpha and TCRbeta carried sample barcodes and unique molecular identifiers via 5'RACE. From the 5' RACE reads, TCRdb called clonotypes with MiXCR, one entry per CDR3 protein. The sample shows about 180,000 distinct CDR3 sequences, around 16% of them seen only once. Study-wide points: Clones shrinking from day 15 to 85 showed even CD4/CD8 mixes; later expanders tilted CD4+.

This chain connects TRBV7-2 to TRBJ2-7; TRBD1 aligns across 9 bases. This receptor was identified in an adult woman who had mild COVID-19 (a few samples of this study predate the infection). Cell type and time point are not known. Sequenced material: PBMCs or a T cell subset sorted from them (not recorded which). In DNA form, the CDR3 reads TGTGCCAGCAGCAGGGACAGGGCCTCCTACGAGCAGTACTTC. Protein product: CASSRDRASYEQYF.